The 28 T cell receptor beta chains reported below all come from one sample, sequenced in a study of blood T cell repertoires in COVID-19. Here immunoSEQ multiplex PCR was the method, and the copy in TCRdb shows in-frame clones only, minus some. In the table there are over 200,000 clones, around nine tenths of which are singletons. Sequencing input: peripheral blood. These receptors were obtained from a woman aged 18 to 35 who had recovered from COVID-19.

V gene TRBV7-2 combines with J gene TRBJ2-3; TRBD2 might be the D (6 bases). V was shortened by 0 bases and J by 3 bases, with 7 bases between the two germline ends. Germline loops: CDR1 SGHTA, CDR2 FQGNSA. The CDR3 is made up of 14 amino acids. The CDR3 nucleotides are TGTGCCAGCAGCTTAGCTCGGGAGACAGATACGCAGTATTTT. Amino acids: CASSLARETDTQYF.

This chain links TRBV18 with TRBJ2-1, with no clear D. The germline CDR1 and CDR2 sequences are KGHSH and LQKENI. The CDR3 length is 12 residues. V lost 6 bases to trimming and J lost 7 bases, with 10 bases between them. CDR3 nucleotide sequence: TGTGCCAGCTCGTATCTCGGGAATGAGCAGTTCTTC. Its translation is CASSYLGNEQFF.

The CDR3 nucleotides read TGTGCCAGCACGCACAAGTCGCTAAGACCGGGACTATACACCTACGAGCAGTACTTC. It is translated as CASTHKSLRPGLYTYEQYF. The gene calls are TRBV27 and TRBJ2-7, with TRBD2 matching over 7 bases. The CDR3 is 19 residues long. V dropped 7 bases and J dropped 2; count of bases not matched to a gene: 23. Germline values: CDR1 MNHEY, CDR2 SMNVEV (reference sequence).

This clone was recorded only once. V is TRBV9 and J is TRBJ1-2, with D tentatively TRBD1 (6 bases). V was shortened by 3 bases and J by 3 bases, with 9 bases between the two germline ends. Germline V gives CDR1 SGDLS, CDR2 YYNGEE. The CDR3 sequence is 13 residues long. CDR3: CASSGNRDYGYTF. The CDR3 bases are TGTGCCAGCAGCGGTAACAGGGACTATGGCTACACCTTC.

The chain couples TRBV15 to TRBJ2-5; D ambiguous. This CDR3 comprises 16 residues. The V end was cut by 2 bases, the J end by 1 base, with 14 bases between. Per the germline V gene, CDR1 is LNHNV and CDR2 is YYDKDF (reference sequence). The CDR3 is CATSRPQQIPQETQYF. DNA of the CDR3: TGTGCCACCAGCAGACCACAACAGATACCCCAAGAGACCCAGTACTTC.

This clone was observed a single time. The chain is built from TRBV20-1 and TRBJ1-1; D is undetermined. Trimming stripped 0 bases from V and 5 bases from J, with 4 bases between. From germline, CDR1 is DFQATT and CDR2 SNEGSKA (reference sequence). This CDR3 is 11 amino acids long. The CDR3 DNA sequence: TGCAGTGCTAGAGACACTACTGAAGCTTTCTTT. This codes for CSARDTTEAFF.

The chain couples TRBV9 to TRBJ1-1; perhaps TRBD1 as D (5 bases). The V and J ends lost 4 bases and 3 bases respectively, with 10 bases between them. This CDR3 is built from 13 residues. Germline V gene data show CDR1 as SGDLS and CDR2 as YYNGEE. The CDR3 spells CASSPGTYTEAFF. The CDR3 nucleotides are TGTGCCAGCAGCCCCGGGACTTACACTGAAGCTTTCTTT.

The chain carries TRBV19 and TRBJ1-5; D gene unclear. The CDR3 length is 15 residues. V lost 6 bases and J 9 bases, leaving 21 bases between the germline ends. Germline values: CDR1 LNHDA, CDR2 SQIVND (reference sequence). CDR3 residues: CASRLVLSQDGPQHF. CDR3 DNA: TGTGCCAGTAGACTAGTACTTTCCCAGGACGGGCCCCAGCATTTT.

The rearrangement links TRBV19 to TRBJ1-5, with TRBD1 identical over 8 bases. V shed 5 bases, J shed 2 bases, and the junction held 5 bases outside the gene matches. In germline, CDR1 is LNHDA, CDR2 SQIVND (reference sequence). This CDR3 has 15 residues. CDR3 bases: TGTGCCAGTAGTGTCTACAGGGGGGGCAATCAGCCCCAGCATTTT. The encoded protein is CASSVYRGGNQPQHF.

The rearrangement links TRBV28 to TRBJ2-7; 7 nucleotides align to TRBD2. This CDR3 has 17 residues. Germline values: CDR1 MDHEN, CDR2 SYDVKM. The ends lost 2 bases at V and 5 bases at J; junction bases unmatched: 15. The CDR3 sequence is CASSLGASGAYYHEQYF. The CDR3 nucleotides are TGTGCCAGCAGTTTAGGGGCTAGCGGCGCTTACTACCACGAGCAGTACTTC.

The chain joins TRBV5-1 to TRBJ1-1; 9 positions agree with TRBD1. This CDR3 spans 16 amino acids. V lost 0 bases and J lost 3; bases outside the gene matches: 6. CDR1 and CDR2 from the germline V gene are SGHRS and YFSETQ. CDR3: CASSLEGTGWDTEAFF. The CDR3 nucleotides read TGCGCCAGCAGCTTGGAGGGGACAGGGTGGGACACTGAAGCTTTCTTT.

The chain links TRBV19 to TRBJ2-1; a possible D gene is TRBD2 (6 bases). Germline assignment: CDR1 LNHDA and CDR2 SQIVND (reference sequence). V was cut by 1 base and J by 6 bases, with 10 bases left in between. The CDR3 runs to 14 residues. CDR3 DNA sequence: TGTGCCAGTAGTATAGCGGGAGCCGTCAATGAGCAGTTCTTC. The encoded protein is CASSIAGAVNEQFF.

The genes are TRBV6-6 and TRBJ2-7; 9 bases are shared with TRBD1. Germline CDR1 and CDR2: MNHNY and SVGAGI (reference sequence). After removal of 5 bases from V and 0 bases from J, the junction contained 2 bases not matched to a gene. The CDR3 extends over 14 amino acids. The CDR3 DNA sequence: TGTGCCAGCAGTCGACAGGGGGGCTCCTACGAGCAGTACTTC. Translated, it gives CASSRQGGSYEQYF.

This clone appeared once. The J gene is TRBJ2-2, the V gene TRBV27; D possibly corresponds to TRBD1 (6 bases). Germline CDR1 is MNHEY and CDR2 is SMNVEV (reference sequence). V lost 1 base to trimming and J lost 5 bases, with 14 bases between them. The CDR3 sequence is 16 residues long. The CDR3 loop reads CASSLWARGETGELFF. The CDR3 nucleotides are TGTGCCAGCAGTTTATGGGCCAGGGGTGAGACCGGGGAGCTGTTTTTT.

V is TRBV4-2 and J is TRBJ1-6; 8 nucleotides line up with TRBD1. Germline V gene data show CDR1 as LGHNA and CDR2 as YNFKEQ. With V trimmed by 1 base and J by 9 bases, 2 bases remained unmatched. This CDR3 has 14 residues. CDR3 DNA sequence: TGTGCCAGCAGCCAAGGGACAGGGTTTTCACCCCTCCACTTT. It codes for CASSQGTGFSPLHF.

CDR3 nucleotides: TGTGCCAGCCAGCAGGGGGGCACAGATACGCAGTATTTT. Protein sequence: CASQQGGTDTQYF. The V gene is TRBV7-3, the J gene TRBJ2-3; 7 positions agree with TRBD1. The V and J ends lost 8 bases and 1 base, in that order; junction bases with no gene match: 3. CDR3 length: 13 amino acids. Germline V lookup: CDR1 SGHTA, CDR2 FQGTGA.

The chain employs TRBV20-1 and TRBJ1-1, with D possibly being TRBD1 (6 bases). Trimming left V 3 bases short and J 1 base short, with 9 bases between. The CDR3 has 13 residues. CDR1 DFQATT and CDR2 SNEGSKA come from the germline V gene (reference sequence). CDR3 protein: CSASPDRNTEAFF. The CDR3 DNA reads as TGCAGTGCTAGTCCGGACAGGAACACTGAAGCTTTCTTT.

V usage is TRBV5-1 and J usage is TRBJ2-5, with TRBD2 matching 11 bases. J was trimmed by 2 bases and V by 3 bases; bases with no gene match: 6. Per germline, CDR1 SGHRS and CDR2 YFSETQ. CDR3 size: 16 residues. The CDR3 is CASSSGLAAGQETQYF. The DNA for the CDR3 is TGCGCCAGCAGCTCGGGACTAGCGGCGGGACAAGAGACCCAGTACTTC.

This rearrangement joins TRBV6-2 or TRBV6-3 to TRBJ2-4; TRBD1 might be the D (6 bases). The CDR3 is 17 residues long. The V end was cut by 0 bases, the J end by 7 bases, with 19 bases between. The germline CDR1 and CDR2 sequences are MNHEY and SVGEGT. The DNA of the CDR3 is TGTGCCAGCAGTTACTCGAGTCCCGGGACACGAAATAACATTCAGTACTTC. Translation gives CASSYSSPGTRNNIQYF.

This rearrangement joins TRBV9 to TRBJ1-1; 8 bases are shared with TRBD1. Germline trimming cut 1 base from V and 5 bases from J; bases unmatched to any gene: 7. CDR1 SGDLS and CDR2 YYNGEE come from the germline V gene. This CDR3 comprises 15 residues. Here the CDR3 reads CASSVQQGGMTEAFF. CDR3 nucleotide sequence: TGTGCCAGCAGCGTACAACAGGGGGGAATGACTGAAGCTTTCTTT.

V and J are TRBV4-2 and TRBJ1-2; D may be TRBD1 (5 bases). The CDR3 contains 16 residues. CDR1 is LGHNA and CDR2 is YNFKEQ in the germline V gene. V dropped 1 base and J dropped 2 bases, with 14 bases sitting between them. DNA for the CDR3: TGTGCCAGCAGCCAAGCAATTCCCAGGGCGAACTATGGCTACACCTTC. This sequence encodes CASSQAIPRANYGYTF.

This clone was picked up a small number of times. The chain employs TRBV27 and TRBJ2-7; TRBD1 matches 7 bases. V dropped 3 bases and J dropped 2; count of bases not matched to a gene: 4. Germline loops: CDR1 MNHEY, CDR2 SMNVEV (reference sequence). This CDR3 has 14 residues. The chain's CDR3 is CASSFTTGTYEQYF. CDR3 nucleotide sequence: TGTGCCAGCAGTTTCACGACAGGGACCTACGAGCAGTACTTC.

V usage is TRBV7-7 and J usage is TRBJ2-3, with D possibly TRBD2 on 6 matching bases. V lost 5 bases, J lost 6 bases, and 18 bases lay in between. The CDR3 totals 15 residues. The V gene's germline CDR1 is SSHAT and CDR2 FNYEAQ (reference sequence). The CDR3 spells CASSPVAAGTDTQYF. DNA for the CDR3: TGTGCCAGCAGCCCTGTGGCGGCGGGAACGGATACGCAGTATTTT.

V is TRBV7-3 and J is TRBJ1-2, with D maybe TRBD1 (5 bases). Germline V gives CDR1 SGHTA, CDR2 FQGTGA. CDR3 length: 13 amino acids. The V end lost 4 bases, the J end lost 4 bases, and 10 bases lay between the germline ends. The CDR3 DNA is TGTGCCAGCAGCTGGGACTGGGGCTATGGCTACACCTTC. It is translated as CASSWDWGYGYTF.

The chain joins TRBV5-1 to TRBJ1-5; a possible D gene is TRBD1 (5 bases). Trimming left V 0 bases short and J 2 bases short, with 9 bases between. The germline V gene has CDR1 SGHRS and CDR2 YFSETQ. This CDR3 comprises 15 residues. The CDR3, as DNA: TGCGCCAGCAGCTTGGCCGGGGGAGGCAATCAGCCCCAGCATTTT. Translated: CASSLAGGGNQPQHF.

The chain joins TRBV19 to TRBJ2-7, with a possible D match to TRBD1 (5 bases). The CDR3 sequence is 13 residues long. Germline CDR1 and CDR2: LNHDA and SQIVND (reference sequence). V was clipped by 5 bases and J by 2 bases, with 10 bases between them. As DNA, the CDR3 is TGTGCCAGTAGTTACAGGAACCCCTACGAGCAGTACTTC. Amino acid sequence: CASSYRNPYEQYF.

The CDR3: CASSRQGYYGYTF. The CDR3, as DNA: TGTGCCAGCAGCCGACAGGGGTACTATGGCTACACCTTC. This chain joins TRBV3-1 (or the pseudogene TRBV3-2) and TRBJ1-2; 8 bases map to TRBD1. The CDR3 has 13 residues. Germline V gene data show CDR1 as LGHDT and CDR2 as YNNKEL (reference sequence). Trimming removed 4 bases from V and 3 bases from J; junction bases left unmatched: 1.

This rearrangement joins TRBV19 to TRBJ1-2, with TRBD1 as a possible D gene (5 bases). V dropped 7 bases and J dropped 1 base, with 10 bases sitting between them. Germline V gene sequence: CDR1 LNHDA, CDR2 SQIVND (reference sequence). The CDR3 consists of 13 residues. Here the CDR3 reads CASTAGLNYGYTF. The CDR3 DNA reads TGTGCCAGTACTGCAGGGCTTAACTATGGCTACACCTTC.